The clone carrying this TCR beta chain was detected ten times or more. Its antigen is undetermined. Using a J-beta primer mix together with a sample-barcoded 5' primer, a second PCR was run for about 6 to 11 cycles. TCRdb passed the 5' RACE reads through MiXCR, listing each CDR3 protein once. Of hundreds of thousands of distinct CDR3 sequences listed, 40% to 65% are singletons. This specimen comes from a study of blood T cells in healthy people across ages. Overall study findings and caveats: Unsorted PBMCs blocked a conclusive comparison of naive and antigen-experienced cells. The long-lived group displayed more naive CD4+ cells, plus higher diversity, than the aged donors did.

The germline gives CDR1 SGHTA, CDR2 FQGNSA. The CDR3 has 14 residues. V was trimmed by 1 base and J by 5 bases, leaving 11 bases between them. At least 7 million PBMCs were isolated per sample. Total RNA, at least 5 micrograms per sample, was extracted from PBMCs. The chain links TRBV7-2 to TRBJ1-2; D gene unclear. This receptor was identified in a woman aged 80 or older in good health. The sample was blood. CDR3 bases: TGTGCCAGCAGCTTAGATGAGGCAGCATATGGCTACACCTTC. It yields the protein CASSLDEAAYGYTF.